This T cell receptor (beta chain) was captured by sequencing in a study of blood T cell repertoires in COVID-19. Looking at the study overall: Acute-phase and convalescent COVID-19 samples originated in the United States, Italy and Spain. Sample material is recorded as cDNA or gDNA derived from T cells, B-cell-depleted T cells, or PBMCs.

The length of the CDR3 is 13 residues. V was shortened by 4 bases and J by 5 bases, with 8 bases between the two germline ends. Germline V gene sequence: CDR1 MDHEN, CDR2 SYDVKM. Original data processing: Amplified reference gene primers provided the basis for estimating nucleated cell counts. Profiled with immunoSEQ multiplex PCR; TCRdb holds only in-frame clones, not every one. V and J calls and clone size come straight from that table; D and trimming were deduced from the DNA. Found here are approximately 140,000 clones, 70% to 90% of them singletons; the top ten hold more than 2%. This clone was recorded only once.

The sequenced material came from peripheral blood. The chain has TRBV28 and TRBJ2-2, with D hard to call. This receptor was identified in a man in his sixties or seventies with active COVID-19. The CDR3 loop is CASSSTPTGELFF. CDR3 sequence (DNA): TGTGCCAGCAGTTCGACACCGACCGGGGAGCTGTTTTTT. The full variable domain, its missing parts supplied by reference TRBV28 and TRBJ2-2, is DVKVTQSSRYLVKRTGEKVFLECVQDMDHENMFWYRQDPGLGLRLIYFSYDVKMKEKGDIPEGYSVSREKKERFSLILESASTNQTSMYLCASSSTPTGELFFGEGSRLTVL.